The 7 T cell receptor beta chains given below trace back to one sample, sequenced in a study of blood T cell repertoires in COVID-19. TCRdb's copy holds only in-frame clones and misses some; the assay was immunoSEQ multiplex PCR. The table lists around 700,000 clones, 75% to 90% of them singletons. Material for sequencing was peripheral blood. Receptors originate from a woman aged 18-29 years with acute or convalescent COVID-19.

The V call is TRBV21-1, the J call TRBJ2-7; the D call of TRBD1 is as the table states it, not checked on the DNA. TRBV21-1 is shown as a pseudogene. CDR3 size: 14 residues. The CDR3 bases are TGTGCCAGCAGTACGGGACAGGGGGCCTACGAGCAGTACTTC. Its protein is CASSTGQGAYEQYF.

The chain combines TRBV3-1 (or the pseudogene TRBV3-2) with TRBJ1-1; TRBD1 matches at 7 bases. With 6 bases clipped from V and 4 bases from J, the junction kept 14 bases outside the gene matches. The CDR3 has 16 residues. Germline CDR1 LGHDT, CDR2 YNNKEL (reference sequence). DNA of the CDR3: TGTGCCAGCAGTTCCGAAGGCAGGGGGGTCTTCACTGAAGCTTTCTTT. Amino acids: CASSSEGRGVFTEAFF.

In its sample, this clone was seen a few times. V usage is TRBV11-3 and J usage is TRBJ1-6; TRBD1 matches 7 bases. This CDR3 comprises 16 residues. V trimming: 5 bases; J trimming: 7 bases; junction bases outside the gene matches: 11. Per the germline V gene, CDR1 is SGHNT and CDR2 is YENEEA. CDR3 in DNA: TGTGCCAGCAGCCAAGAGTGGGACAGATCCAATTCACCCCTCCACTTT. It is translated as CASSQEWDRSNSPLHF.

The rearrangement links TRBV19 to TRBJ1-4; tentative D call: TRBD1 (5 bases). The V gene's germline CDR1 is LNHDA and CDR2 SQIVND (reference sequence). V lost 7 bases and J 4 bases, leaving 10 bases between the germline ends. The CDR3 covers 13 residues. The CDR3 protein is CASTGGYNEKLFF. The CDR3 region has the DNA TGTGCCAGTACCGGGGGGTATAATGAAAAACTGTTTTTT.

This clone occurred once. The J gene is TRBJ1-2, the V gene TRBV5-4; the D gene is possibly TRBD1 (5 bases). V was pared by 6 bases and J by 0 bases, with 9 bases between. This CDR3 comprises 13 residues. CDR1 and CDR2 (germline): SGHNT, YYREEE (reference sequence). CDR3 DNA sequence: TGTGCCAGCAAGTCAGGGACTAACTATGGCTACACCTTC. It specifies CASKSGTNYGYTF.

The rearrangement links TRBV5-1 to TRBJ1-2, with D tentatively TRBD1 (5 bases). The CDR3 consists of 15 residues. Germline values: CDR1 SGHRS, CDR2 YFSETQ. V gave up 0 bases and J gave up 3 bases, with 12 bases separating them. CDR3 bases: TGCGCCAGCAGCTTGGGGGGCAGGAGTTACTATGGCTACACCTTC. Amino acids: CASSLGGRSYYGYTF.

The chain couples TRBV2 to TRBJ2-5, with 12 bases identical to TRBD2. Trimming took 7 bases from V and 5 from J; bases not matched to a gene: 8. This CDR3 comprises 15 residues. Germline values: CDR1 SNHLY, CDR2 FYNNEI. The CDR3 region has the DNA TGTGCCAGCACCGGAAGGCTAGCGGGGGGGGAGACCCAGTACTTC. It encodes CASTGRLAGGETQYF.